These T cell receptor beta chains were read from a single sample in a study of T-cell reconstitution after alpha-beta-depleted transplantation in children. MiXCR was run by TCRdb on the PCR reads, yielding one entry per CDR3 protein. The sample has about 400,000 distinct CDR3 sequences; about 14% are singletons. This material consisted of PBMCs, taken from the stem cell graft. These receptors were taken from a human donor who donated a stem cell graft to a child with Fanconi anemia. Each CDR3 is given without its conserved first and last residue. D genes are given only for firm matches.

d_call	v_call	j_call	cdr3_aa
-	TRBV5-1	TRBJ2-3	ASSSHNRRDKFTLDTQY
-	TRBV18	TRBJ1-1	ASSPPKGLDTEAF
-	TRBV3-1	TRBJ1-1	ASSQFGGELEAF
-	TRBV4-1	TRBJ2-6	ASSPIHLTGANVLT
TRBD1	TRBV12-3/TRBV12-4	TRBJ1-4	ASRKQGATNEKLF
-	TRBV12-3/TRBV12-4	TRBJ2-3	ASRAYTDTQY
-	TRBV6-1	TRBJ2-2	ASSRDLNTGELF
-	TRBV7-9	TRBJ1-5	ASSLDSPQPQH
-	TRBV5-5	TRBJ2-2	ASSWEIPGTKAGELF
-	TRBV9	TRBJ1-2	ASSVDQVNGYT
-	TRBV3-1	TRBJ1-6	ASSQVKGPLH
-	TRBV25-1	TRBJ2-3	ASSDLLPGHPGDTQY
-	TRBV11-2	TRBJ2-7	ASSLQTAYEQY
-	TRBV29-1	TRBJ1-6	SVAERVGDNSPLH
-	TRBV20-1	TRBJ2-1	SAATSPNEQF
-	TRBV7-8	TRBJ1-6	ASSLADRSSPLH
-	TRBV6-1	TRBJ1-5	ASSETQSNQPQH
-	TRBV5-1	TRBJ2-5	ASSLEGHQETQY
-	TRBV20-1	TRBJ1-4	SARDLGRSNEKLF
-	TRBV20-1	TRBJ2-5	SARTGLGLSETQY
-	TRBV7-2	TRBJ1-2	ASSGRVNYGYT
TRBD1	TRBV7-9	TRBJ1-2	ASSRTQGAGYGYT
-	TRBV6-5	TRBJ2-3	ASSTHDTQY
-	TRBV18	TRBJ2-7	ASSPRGRQTPYEQY
-	TRBV6-1	TRBJ2-5	ASTSAIGTAKETQY
-	TRBV20-1	TRBJ1-2	SALGDGYT
-	TRBV18	TRBJ1-5	ASSPVGDQPQH
-	TRBV12-3/TRBV12-4	TRBJ1-1	ASSLQGLVTEAF
-	TRBV11-2	TRBJ2-2	ASTRQMTVWPNTGELF